This TCR beta chain is drawn from a study of neurological immune-mediated disorders. General study points: HTLV-1-associated myelopathy had the most TCR clonal expansion, whereas multiple sclerosis had the least (lower than in healthy controls).

Details on this clonotype: Its antigen is unidentified.

TCRdb redid the calling of the 5' RACE reads with MiXCR, one entry per CDR3 protein. Counted here are some 53,000 distinct CDR3 sequences, approximately 15% occurring once; the ten biggest clones make up 4% to 4.5%. Deletions cut 1 base from V and 4 bases from J, with 10 bases between. This CDR3 has 13 amino acids. Germline CDR1 SQVTM, CDR2 ANQGSEA. The sequence derives from a man aged 60-69 years in good health. V and J are TRBV29-1 and TRBJ1-2, with D uncertain. Sequencing was carried out using PBMCs. CDR3 sequence reads: CSVEGWSPYGYTF. In DNA, the CDR3 is TGCAGCGTTGAAGGGTGGTCGCCCTATGGCTACACCTTC.